This T cell receptor beta chain was found in a study of blood T cell repertoires in COVID-19. Profiling relied on immunoSEQ multiplex PCR, and the TCRdb table lists in-frame clones only, not all of them. The sample contains 25,000 to 30,000 clones, roughly 88% of which appear only once. The CDR3 is 11 residues long. Germline V lookup: CDR1 MGHDK, CDR2 SYGVNS. The germline V and J ends were trimmed by 3 bases and 12 bases, with 10 bases remaining between them. This clone was counted once. J is TRBJ2-3 and V is TRBV25-1, with unresolved D. The sample consisted of peripheral blood. This TCR derives from a woman of 80 years or more with COVID-19, enrolled during active disease. CDR3 DNA: TGTGCCAGCAGTGACAGGTTCAGACAGTATTTT. It translates to CASSDRFRQYF.